The clone carrying this T cell receptor beta chain has a handful of counts. This CDR3 is 15 amino acids long. Germline CDR1 and CDR2: MNHNS and SASEGT. V was clipped by 5 bases and J by 3 bases, with 14 bases between them. These data belong to a study of T cells in Graves' hyperthyroidism and ophthalmopathy. TCR beta CDR3 sequences were amplified from RNA transcripts. During a first-round RT-PCR of the TCR CDR3, the HTBI primer set was used. TCRdb reanalysed the multiplex PCR reads using MiXCR and keeps one entry per CDR3 protein. The sample shows a few hundred thousand distinct CDR3 sequences, approximately 16% of them seen only once.

Sequences were obtained from blood. The sequence was obtained from a woman between 40 and 50 years old with Graves' ophthalmopathy. This chain links TRBV6-1 with TRBJ2-1; possibly TRBD2 for D (5 bases). The CDR3, as DNA: TGTGCCAGCAGTACGACCTGGGAGAGCTACAATGAGCAGTTCTTC. Translating gives CASSTTWESYNEQFF.